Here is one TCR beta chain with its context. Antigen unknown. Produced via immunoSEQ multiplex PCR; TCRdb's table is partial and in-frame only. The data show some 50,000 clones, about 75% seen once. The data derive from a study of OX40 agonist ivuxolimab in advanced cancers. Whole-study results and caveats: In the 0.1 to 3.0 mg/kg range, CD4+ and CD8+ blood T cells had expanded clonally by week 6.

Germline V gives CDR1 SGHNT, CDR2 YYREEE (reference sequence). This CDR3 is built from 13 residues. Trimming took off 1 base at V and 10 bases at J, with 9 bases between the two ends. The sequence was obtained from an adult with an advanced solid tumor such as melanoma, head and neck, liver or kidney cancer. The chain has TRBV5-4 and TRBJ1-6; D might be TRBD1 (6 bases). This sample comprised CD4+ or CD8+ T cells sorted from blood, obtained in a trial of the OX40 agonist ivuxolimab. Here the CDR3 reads CASSLRGESPLHF. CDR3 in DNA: TGTGCCAGCAGCTTGAGGGGGGAATCACCCCTCCACTTT. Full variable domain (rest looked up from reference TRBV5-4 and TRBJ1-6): ETGVTQSPTHLIKTRGQQVTLRCSSQSGHNTVSWYQQALGQGPQFIFQYYREEENGRGNFPPRFSGLQFPNYSSELNVNALELDDSALYLCASSLRGESPLHFGNGTRLTVT.